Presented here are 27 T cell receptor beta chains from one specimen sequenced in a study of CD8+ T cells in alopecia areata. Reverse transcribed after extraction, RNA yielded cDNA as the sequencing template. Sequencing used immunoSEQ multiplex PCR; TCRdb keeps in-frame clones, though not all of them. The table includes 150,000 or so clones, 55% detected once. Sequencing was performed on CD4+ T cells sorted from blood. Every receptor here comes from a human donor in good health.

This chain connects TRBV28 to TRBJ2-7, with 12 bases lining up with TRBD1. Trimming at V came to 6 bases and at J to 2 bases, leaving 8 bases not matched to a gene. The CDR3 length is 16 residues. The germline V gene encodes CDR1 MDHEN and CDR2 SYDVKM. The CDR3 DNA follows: TGTGCCAGCAGCAACCGGGACAGGGGGCAGACCTACGAGCAGTACTTC. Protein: CASSNRDRGQTYEQYF.

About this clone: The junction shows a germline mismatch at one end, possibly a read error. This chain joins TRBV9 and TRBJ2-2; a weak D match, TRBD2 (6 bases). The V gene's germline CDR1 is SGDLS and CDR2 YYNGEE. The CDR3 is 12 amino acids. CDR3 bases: TGTGCCAGCAGCGTAGAAGGCAGGGAGGTGTTTTTT. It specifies CASSVEGREVFF.

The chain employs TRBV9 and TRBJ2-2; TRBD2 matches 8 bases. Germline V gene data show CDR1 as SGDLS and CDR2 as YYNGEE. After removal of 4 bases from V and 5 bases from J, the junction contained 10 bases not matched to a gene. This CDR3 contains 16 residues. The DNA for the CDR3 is TGTGCCAGCAGCCCGGGAGCGGGAGTGATAACCGGGGAGCTGTTTTTT. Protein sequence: CASSPGAGVITGELFF.

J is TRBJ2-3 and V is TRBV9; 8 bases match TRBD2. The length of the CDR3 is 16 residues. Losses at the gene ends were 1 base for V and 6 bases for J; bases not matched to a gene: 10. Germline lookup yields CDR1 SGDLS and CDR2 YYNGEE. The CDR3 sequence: CASSVSSGRGTDTQYF. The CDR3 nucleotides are TGTGCCAGCAGCGTATCGAGCGGGAGAGGAACGGATACGCAGTATTTT. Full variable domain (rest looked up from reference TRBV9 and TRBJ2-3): DSGVTQTPKHLITATGQRVTLRCSPRSGDLSVYWYQQSLDQGLQFLIQYYNGEERAKGNILERFSAQQFPDLHSELNLSSLELGDSALYFCASSVSSGRGTDTQYFGPGTRLTVL.

The CDR3 loop is CSVGIIGRVYEQYF. CDR3 nucleotides: TGCAGCGTTGGGATTATCGGTAGGGTATACGAGCAGTACTTC. V and J are TRBV29-1 and TRBJ2-7; D remains ambiguous. The CDR3 is 14 residues long. Germline V CDR1 and CDR2: SQVTM, ANQGSEA. V lost 4 bases and J lost 4, with 17 bases in between.

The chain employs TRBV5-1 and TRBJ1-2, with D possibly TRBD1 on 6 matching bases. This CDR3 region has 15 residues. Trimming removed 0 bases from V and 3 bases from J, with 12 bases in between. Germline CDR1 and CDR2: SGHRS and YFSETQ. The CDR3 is CASSLGGGIDYGYTF. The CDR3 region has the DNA TGCGCCAGCAGCTTGGGAGGGGGAATCGACTATGGCTACACCTTC. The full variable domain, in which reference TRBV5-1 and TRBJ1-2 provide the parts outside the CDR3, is KAGVTQTPRYLIKTRGQQVTLSCSPISGHRSVSWYQQTPGQGLQFLFEYFSETQRNKGNFPGRFSGRQFSNSRSEMNVSTLELGDSALYLCASSLGGGIDYGYTFGSGTRLTVV.

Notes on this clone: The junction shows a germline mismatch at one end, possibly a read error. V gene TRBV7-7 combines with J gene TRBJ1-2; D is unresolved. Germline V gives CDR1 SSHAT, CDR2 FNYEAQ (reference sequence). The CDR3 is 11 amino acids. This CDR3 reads CASGTGPLFYF. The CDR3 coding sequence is TGTGCCAGCGGAACTGGGCCTCTCTTCTACTTC.

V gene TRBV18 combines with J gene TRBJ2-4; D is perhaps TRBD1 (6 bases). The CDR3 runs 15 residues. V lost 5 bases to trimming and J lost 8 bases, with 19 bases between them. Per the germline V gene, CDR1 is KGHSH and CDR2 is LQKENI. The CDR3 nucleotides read TGTGCCAGCTCAGCGACAGGCCCGCACTCGGACATTCAGTACTTC. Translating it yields CASSATGPHSDIQYF.

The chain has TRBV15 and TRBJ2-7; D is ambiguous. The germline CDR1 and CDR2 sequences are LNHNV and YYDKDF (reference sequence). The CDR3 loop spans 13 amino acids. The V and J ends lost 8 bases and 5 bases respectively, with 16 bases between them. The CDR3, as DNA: TGTGCCACCGGGATCTCCCCACGGGACGAGCAGTACTTC. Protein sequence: CATGISPRDEQYF.

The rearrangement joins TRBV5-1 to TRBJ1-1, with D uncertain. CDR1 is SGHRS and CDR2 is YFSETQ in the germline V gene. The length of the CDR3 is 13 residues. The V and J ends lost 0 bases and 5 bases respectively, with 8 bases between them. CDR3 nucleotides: TGCGCCAGCAGCTTGGTAGGAGCGACTGAAGCTTTCTTT. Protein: CASSLVGATEAFF.

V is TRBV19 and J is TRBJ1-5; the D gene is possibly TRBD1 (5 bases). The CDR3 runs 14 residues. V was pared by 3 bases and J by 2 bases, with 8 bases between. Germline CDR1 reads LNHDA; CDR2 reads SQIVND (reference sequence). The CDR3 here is CASSMSRGNQPQHF. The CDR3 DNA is TGTGCCAGTAGTATGAGCAGGGGCAATCAGCCCCAGCATTTT. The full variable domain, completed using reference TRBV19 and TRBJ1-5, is DGGITQSPKYLFRKEGQNVTLSCEQNLNHDAMYWYRQDPGQGLRLIYYSQIVNDFQKGDIAEGYSVSREKKESFPLTVTSAQKNPTAFYLCASSMSRGNQPQHFGDGTRLSIL.

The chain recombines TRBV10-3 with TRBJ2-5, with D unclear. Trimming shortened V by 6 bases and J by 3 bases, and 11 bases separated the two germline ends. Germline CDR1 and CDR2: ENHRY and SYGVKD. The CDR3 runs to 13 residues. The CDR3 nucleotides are TGTGCCATCAGCGCATTCGTAAAAGAGACCCAGTACTTC. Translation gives CAISAFVKETQYF.

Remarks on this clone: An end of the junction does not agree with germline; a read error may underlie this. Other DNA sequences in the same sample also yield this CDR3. For the CDR3, the DNA is TGCGCCAGCAGGGAACGACTAGCGGGAGGGAACAATGAGCAGTTCTTC. Its translation is CASRERLAGGNNEQFF. The chain carries TRBV2 and TRBJ2-1; 14 bases line up with TRBD2. This CDR3 region has 16 residues. Germline V CDR1 and CDR2: SNHLY, FYNNEI.

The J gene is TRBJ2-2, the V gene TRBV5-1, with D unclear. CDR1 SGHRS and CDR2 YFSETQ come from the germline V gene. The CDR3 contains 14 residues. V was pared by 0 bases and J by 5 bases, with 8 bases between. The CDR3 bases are TGCGCCAGCAGCTTGGATCTAGGGACCGGGGAGCTGTTTTTT. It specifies CASSLDLGTGELFF.

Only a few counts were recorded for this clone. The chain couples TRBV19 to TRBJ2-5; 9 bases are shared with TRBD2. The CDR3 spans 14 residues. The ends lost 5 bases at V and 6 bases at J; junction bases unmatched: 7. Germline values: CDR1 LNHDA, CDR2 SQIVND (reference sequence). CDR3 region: CASSVSGSDKTQYF. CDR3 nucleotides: TGTGCCAGTAGTGTTAGCGGGAGCGACAAGACCCAGTACTTC.

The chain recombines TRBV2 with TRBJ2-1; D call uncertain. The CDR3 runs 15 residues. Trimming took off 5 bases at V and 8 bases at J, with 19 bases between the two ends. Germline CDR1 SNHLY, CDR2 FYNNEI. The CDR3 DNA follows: TGTGCCAGCAGTCAAAACGGGTGGGCGTGGGATGAGCAGTTCTTC. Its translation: CASSQNGWAWDEQFF.

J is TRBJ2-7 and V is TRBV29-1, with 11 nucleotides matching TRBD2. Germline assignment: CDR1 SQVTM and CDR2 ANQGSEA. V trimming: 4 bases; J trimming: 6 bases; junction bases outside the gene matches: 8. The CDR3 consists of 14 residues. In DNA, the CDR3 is TGCAGCGTTGGACTAGCGGGATTGGGGGGCGAGCAGTACTTC. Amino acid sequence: CSVGLAGLGGEQYF.

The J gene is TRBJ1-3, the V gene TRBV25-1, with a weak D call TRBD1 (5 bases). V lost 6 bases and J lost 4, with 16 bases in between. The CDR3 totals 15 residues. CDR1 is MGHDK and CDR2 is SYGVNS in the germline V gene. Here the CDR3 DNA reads TGTGCCAGCAGGGGGCCGGGGCCGGCGGGAAACACCATATATTTT. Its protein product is CASRGPGPAGNTIYF.

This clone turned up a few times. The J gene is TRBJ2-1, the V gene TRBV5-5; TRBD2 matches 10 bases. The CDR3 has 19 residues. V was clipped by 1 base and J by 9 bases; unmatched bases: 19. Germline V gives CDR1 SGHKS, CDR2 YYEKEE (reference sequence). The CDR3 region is CASSLLGLATEGQSAEQFF. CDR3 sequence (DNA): TGTGCCAGCAGCTTGCTGGGACTAGCGACCGAGGGGCAGTCGGCTGAGCAGTTCTTC.

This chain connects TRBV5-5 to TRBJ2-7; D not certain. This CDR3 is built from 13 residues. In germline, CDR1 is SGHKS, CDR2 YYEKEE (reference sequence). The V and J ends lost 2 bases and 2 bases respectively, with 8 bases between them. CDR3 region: CASSLDTAYEQYF. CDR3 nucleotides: TGTGCCAGCAGCTTAGACACGGCCTACGAGCAGTACTTC.

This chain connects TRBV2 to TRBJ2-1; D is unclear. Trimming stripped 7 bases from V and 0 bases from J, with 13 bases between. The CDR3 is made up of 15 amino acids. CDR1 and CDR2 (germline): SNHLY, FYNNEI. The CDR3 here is CASTSDLSSYNEQFF. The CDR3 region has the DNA TGTGCCAGCACCTCTGACCTGAGCTCCTACAATGAGCAGTTCTTC.

The CDR3 coding sequence is TGTGCCAGCAGTTCGTATGCGCTCCGAGCTTTCTTT. Its translation: CASSSYALRAFF. The V and J genes are TRBV6-5 and TRBJ1-1; D unresolved. Trimming took off 4 bases at V and 10 bases at J, with 13 bases between the two ends. Germline CDR1 and CDR2: MNHEY and SVGAGI. The CDR3 is 12 residues long.

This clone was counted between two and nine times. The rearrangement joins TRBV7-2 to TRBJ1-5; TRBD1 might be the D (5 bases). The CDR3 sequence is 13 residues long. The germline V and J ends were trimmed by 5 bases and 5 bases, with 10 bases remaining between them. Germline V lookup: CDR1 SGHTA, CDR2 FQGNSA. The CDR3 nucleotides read TGTGCCAGCAGCCAGGACACCGATCAGCCCCAGCATTTT. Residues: CASSQDTDQPQHF. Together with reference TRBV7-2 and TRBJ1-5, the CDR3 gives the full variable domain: GAGVSQSPSNKVTEKGKDVELRCDPISGHTALYWYRQSLGQGLEFLIYFQGNSAPDKSGLPSDRFSAERTGGSVSTLTIQRTQQEDSAVYLCASSQDTDQPQHFGDGTRLSIL.

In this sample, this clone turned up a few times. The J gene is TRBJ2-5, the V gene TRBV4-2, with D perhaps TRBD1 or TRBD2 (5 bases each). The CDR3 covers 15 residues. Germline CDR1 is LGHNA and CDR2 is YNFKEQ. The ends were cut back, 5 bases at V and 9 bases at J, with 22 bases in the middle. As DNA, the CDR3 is TGTGCCAGCAGCGACCGCCGTGAGGGCCTAGGGGCCCAGTACTTC. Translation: CASSDRREGLGAQYF.

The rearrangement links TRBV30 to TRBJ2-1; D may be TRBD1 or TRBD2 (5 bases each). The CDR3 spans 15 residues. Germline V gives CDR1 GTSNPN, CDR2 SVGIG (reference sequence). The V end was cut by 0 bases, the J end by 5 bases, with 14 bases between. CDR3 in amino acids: CAWSVWGTTHNEQFF. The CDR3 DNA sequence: TGTGCCTGGAGTGTATGGGGGACCACTCACAATGAGCAGTTCTTC.

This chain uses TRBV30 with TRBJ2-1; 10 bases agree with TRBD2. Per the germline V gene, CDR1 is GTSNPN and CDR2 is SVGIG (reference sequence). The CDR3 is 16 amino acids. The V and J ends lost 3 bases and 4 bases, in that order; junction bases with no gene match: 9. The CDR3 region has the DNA TGTGCCTGGAGCCGAACCGGGACTAGCGCGTACAATGAGCAGTTCTTC. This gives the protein CAWSRTGTSAYNEQFF.

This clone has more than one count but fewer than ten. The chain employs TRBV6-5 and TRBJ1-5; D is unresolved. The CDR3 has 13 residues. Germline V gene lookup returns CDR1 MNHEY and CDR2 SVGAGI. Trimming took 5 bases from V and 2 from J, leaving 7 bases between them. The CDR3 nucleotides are TGTGCCAGCAGTACCCGGGGCAATCAGCCCCAGCATTTT. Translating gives CASSTRGNQPQHF.